The clone carrying this TCR beta chain was observed a handful of times. Its antigen remains unidentified. This sample stems from a study of T cell repertoires in cytomegalovirus infection. Study-wide results and limits: Identification of carriers of CMV plus the relevant HLA was achieved through cumulative public TCR beta family frequency.

This CDR3 comprises 18 residues. CDR1 and CDR2 from the germline V gene are LGHNA and YSLEER. J was trimmed by 4 bases and V by 1 base; bases with no gene match: 11. TCRdb re-called the reads with MiXCR, one entry per CDR3 protein. The sample consists of around 490,000 distinct CDR3 sequences, about a quarter of them appearing once. The chain has TRBV4-3 and TRBJ2-3; 10 nucleotides line up with TRBD2. What was sequenced was PBMCs. The receptor was derived from a human donor in good health (CMV status not recorded). Some clones in this sample may be carry-over from other donors' samples. The CDR3 reads CASSQVQASGSSADTQYF. The CDR3 DNA sequence: TGCGCCAGCAGCCAAGTGCAAGCTAGCGGGAGTAGTGCAGATACGCAGTATTTT.